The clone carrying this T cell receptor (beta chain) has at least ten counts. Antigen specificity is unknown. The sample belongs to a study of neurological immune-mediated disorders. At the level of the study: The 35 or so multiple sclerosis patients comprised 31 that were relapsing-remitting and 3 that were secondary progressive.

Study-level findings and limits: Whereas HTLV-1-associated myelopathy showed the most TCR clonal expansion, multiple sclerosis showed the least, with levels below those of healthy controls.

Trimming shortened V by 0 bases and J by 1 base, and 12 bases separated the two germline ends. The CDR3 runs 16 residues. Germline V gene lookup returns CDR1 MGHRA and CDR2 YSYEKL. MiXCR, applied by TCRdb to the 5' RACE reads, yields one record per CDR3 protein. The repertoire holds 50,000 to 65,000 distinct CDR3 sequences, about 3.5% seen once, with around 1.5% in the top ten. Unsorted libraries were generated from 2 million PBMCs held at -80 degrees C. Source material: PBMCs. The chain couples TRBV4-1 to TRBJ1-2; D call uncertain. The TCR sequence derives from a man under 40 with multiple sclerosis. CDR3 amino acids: CASSQDSGDFNYGYTF. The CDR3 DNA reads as TGCGCCAGCAGCCAAGATTCAGGAGATTTTAACTATGGCTACACCTTC.